The sequence of this TCR beta chain was determined in a study of cytomegalovirus exposure and HLA in healthy donors (dated by TCRdb to about 2017). Context from the whole study: An earlier analysis of some 500 of the donors reported 250 to 350 Gb of sequence data and 117 million unique TCR beta sequences from about 179 million T cells. Because of strong linkage in the cohort, five DR-DQ haplotypes were treated as single units for association and clustering. About 300 gigabases of sequencing data and around 90 million unique TCR sequences made up an early release that covered several hundred HLA-typed donors. Among approximately 370 genotyped donors of the cohort, an average of roughly 230,000 unique TCR beta nucleotide sequences was sequenced per donor, of which about 19% were non-productive. In addition to the first cohort of roughly 700 subjects, a separate validation cohort of 130 or so different subjects was used. In a later analysis, previously published TCR beta repertoires from about 640 donors were re-analyzed and high-resolution HLA genotyping was added so that TCR occurrence patterns could be studied. The study aimed to test whether signatures of past pathogen exposure could be identified by cataloging public T cell receptors. The number of donors typed differed by locus, with about 629-640 for A, B, C, DRB1 and DQB1, roughly 550 for DQA1, approximately 580 for DPA1, and 400 to 490 for DPB1. An earlier analysis of about 620 of the donors applied high-throughput TCR beta sequencing to assess whether each TCR beta V gene segment acted as functional or pseudogenic. Of the 398 genotyped donors, 81% fell in the genetic ancestry cluster associated with self-reported Caucasian donors. The later analysis used no new phenotypic data to find candidate immune exposures, relying instead on TCR beta sequences and their occurrence across donors. Genome-wide SNP genotypes for about 60% of the 666 donors were used in a later genetic analysis, which treated that subset as a discovery cohort. Donor age, sex, ethnicity and CMV serostatus were collected together with the repertoire data. The study used immunosequencing to profile the T cell repertoires of 666 subjects and linked those repertoires to cytomegalovirus serostatus. To predict cytomegalovirus infection status, the study combined high-throughput TCR immunosequencing, statistical association of individual TCRs with disease status, and machine learning. HLA typing covered class I and class II loci at four-digit resolution. All discovery cohort repertoires had been generated using a single sequencing platform.

The cohort consisted of 650 to 850 healthy bone marrow donors. Cohort members were all nominally healthy when sampled, although unrecorded immune exposures were likely present. The donor was CMV seropositive and belonged to the group of a few hundred seropositive cohort members. Each donor provided a peripheral blood sample, and peripheral blood mononuclear cells were used for TCR beta sequencing. Genomic DNA was extracted from the blood cell samples with the Qiagen DNeasy Blood Extraction Kit. Libraries were built with the immunoSEQ multiplex PCR assay. For the multiplex PCR, a mixture combining 60 forward primers for TCR Vbeta segments and 13 reverse primers for TCR Jbeta segments was used. The CDR3 region of rearranged TCR beta genes was amplified from genomic DNA with a multiplex PCR assay. Amplified TCR beta libraries were sequenced as 87-base-pair reads on the Illumina HiSeq System. On the authors' methods: Across the 670 or so repertoires, a later analysis counted roughly 84 million unique TCR beta chains, 9 million to 14 million of which were shared by at least two donors. To remove PCR and sequencing errors, raw reads were error-corrected and collapsed into unique sequences using a nearest-neighbor algorithm that merged closely related sequences. Alignment of CDR3 sequences to IMGT reference sequences was used to assign V, D and J gene segments. For a sequence to be retained, a match of at least six nucleotides was required to both a V gene segment and a J gene segment. Rearrangements were called productive when the CDR3 lacked stop codons and stayed in frame with V and J; all others were non-productive. CDR3 was defined by IMGT convention, running from the second conserved V-encoded cysteine to the conserved J-encoded phenylalanine. Sequences without an unambiguous match to a single V gene segment were excluded from the earlier analysis of 500 to 700 of the donors. In an earlier analysis of around 590 of the donors, a V segment was called functional when productive rearrangements were above 56.7%, and segregating when the standard deviation between donors exceeded 5%. A statistical classification framework was built to diagnose cytomegalovirus status from the catalog of TCR beta chain sequences. V and J gene assignment, in a later analysis, came from comparing TCR nucleotide sequences with IMGT/GENE-DB human TR gene sequences. A later analysis assigned CDR3 sequences and most-parsimonious VDJ recombination scenarios with the TCRdist pipeline. A later analysis defined each TCR beta chain by its CDR3 amino acid sequence plus V-gene family, and excluded reads lacking a unique V-gene family. As a way to deal with suspected cross-contamination and a sequencing artifact, a later analysis dropped over 550 nucleotide sequences that were highly shared and had low generation probability. In a later analysis, a clonal expansion index was calculated for each public chain from normalized within-repertoire ranks of inferred template counts. Generation probabilities in a later analysis came from a VDJ recombination model fitted to out-of-frame rearrangements, and those results were checked against IGoR. A later analysis scored TCR-TCR, TCR-HLA and TCR-CMV co-occurrence with hypergeometric tests, applying a repertoire-size bias correction to TCR pairs. To estimate false discovery rates, a later analysis permuted the HLA or CMV assignments 20 times. A later analysis grouped co-occurring TCRs with DBSCAN, adding TCRdist sequence similarity when clustering within HLA-allele-positive subsets. Co-occurrence clustering excluded repertoires with fewer than 30,000 or more than 120,000 public chains, plus five with anomalous nucleotide sharing. TCRdb provides this immuneACCESS table in a form limited to in-frame rearrangements. Some clones are lacking; in checked studies, under half of them reflect an unresolved V gene, and why the rest are absent is not known. V and J calls and clone size follow that table, whereas D and trimming were derived from the DNA. The sample data list roughly 120,000 clones, and less than 80% of these were observed just once. 6.5% to 8% of the sample lies in the top ten.

This clone appeared a few times. This clone's antigen is unknown. No per-base quality is available; no much larger clone lies one base away. Cut back by 4 bases and 0 bases, the V and J ends lie 11 bases apart. CDR1 and CDR2 are drawn from the germline V gene: SGDLS, YYNGEE. The CDR3 has 15 amino acids, counting the end cysteine and phenylalanine. The DNA shown is the 45-base CDR3, in frame from base 1. Paper-wide results and their limitations: Correlated functional status among segregating V segments might reflect linkage disequilibrium, but an unknown experimental factor could not be ruled out. When HLA alleles, especially DR and DQ, strongly co-occurred, TCR associations were difficult to assign to individual alleles. In the study, 150 to 200 TCR beta chains were listed as associated with cytomegalovirus. A further reported finding was that TCR beta sequences accurately predicted the HLA-A and HLA-B alleles for most subjects in the first cohort. Immune exposure information for the cohort was limited to CMV serostatus. In a later genetic analysis, fewer N-insertions in productive TCRs were reported among donors in an Asian-associated ancestry cluster than the roughly 670-donor mean. In a later analysis, HLA-associated TCR beta chains showed more clonal expansion and lower generation probabilities than non-associated chains that were equally common. A group of highly shared sequence variants was considered likely to be a technical artifact of the sequencing pipeline. In a later genetic analysis, a missense DCLRE1C variant was associated with V-gene and J-gene trimming of TCR beta chains, and the association was replicated in an independent cohort. Some IMGT-functional V segments, including TRBV6-2 and TRBV6-3, could not be distinguished by the 87-base-pair reads and were therefore excluded. HLA typing was unavailable for some donors at each locus, so association tests used only the typed subset. An earlier analysis of some 590 of the donors showed that most TCR beta V segments appeared in productive rearrangements either about 87% or about 30% of the time, which broadly matched IMGT annotations. Specific HLA alleles were associated with 15,000 to 20,000 TCR beta sequences at a false discovery rate of 0.05 in a later analysis. It was suggested by the authors that the approach could potentially be generalized to other disease states and immunological phenotypes. In both the original and validation cohorts, the classifier was reported to diagnose cytomegalovirus status with high specificity and sensitivity. A later analysis found that most CMV-associated TCR beta chains appeared HLA-restricted, with HLA associations seemingly driven largely by CMV exposure. Three of the identified cytomegalovirus-associated TCR beta chains were confirmed in vitro to be specific for cytomegalovirus antigens. In a later analysis, the rate of TCR association differed among HLA loci, with DRB1 alleles having the most associated TCRs and HLA-C alleles having the fewest. This cohort had only TCR beta chains sequenced, and the lack of alpha or paired-chain data limited which features could be detected. Most TCR sequences were observed very rarely across donors, whereas some public TCRs were present in many individuals. Presence/absence analyses assumed roughly uniform sequencing depth across donors, an assumption that may not hold. The earlier analysis of 450 to 700 of the donors excluded fewer than 20 rarely observed V segments, including chromosome 9 orphons, because counts were too low. A later analysis reported that several top co-occurrence clusters appeared linked to parvovirus B19, influenza, CMV and Epstein-Barr virus.

This sequence originates from a man aged 40-49 years in good health and CMV-seropositive. This receptor chain uses TRBV9 and TRBJ1-3, with no reliable assignment of the D segment. What was sequenced was PBMCs. Here the CDR3 is given as CASSPSDNSGNTIYF. The DNA reads as follows: TGTGCCAGCAGCCCAAGTGACAACTCTGGAAACACCATATATTTT.